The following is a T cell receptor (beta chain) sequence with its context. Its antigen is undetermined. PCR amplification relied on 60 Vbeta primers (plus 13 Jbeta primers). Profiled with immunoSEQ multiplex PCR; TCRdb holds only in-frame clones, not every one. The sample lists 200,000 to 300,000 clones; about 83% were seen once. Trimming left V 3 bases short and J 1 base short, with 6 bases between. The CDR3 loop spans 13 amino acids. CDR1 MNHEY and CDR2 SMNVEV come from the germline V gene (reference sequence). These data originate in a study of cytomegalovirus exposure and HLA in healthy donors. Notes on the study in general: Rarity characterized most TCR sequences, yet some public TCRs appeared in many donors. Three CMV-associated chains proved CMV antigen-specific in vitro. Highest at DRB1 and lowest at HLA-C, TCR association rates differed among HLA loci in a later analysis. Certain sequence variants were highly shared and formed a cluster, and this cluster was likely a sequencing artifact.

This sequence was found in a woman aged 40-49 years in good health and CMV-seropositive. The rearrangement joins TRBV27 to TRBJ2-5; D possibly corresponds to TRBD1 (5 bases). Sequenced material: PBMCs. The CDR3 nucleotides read TGTGCCAGCAGTTTCAGGGTCCAAGAGACCCAGTACTTC. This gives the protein CASSFRVQETQYF.